This T cell receptor (beta chain) was identified during a study of blood T cell repertoires in COVID-19. In the original analysis: Cell counts per sample came from amplifying reference gene primers. Profiled with immunoSEQ multiplex PCR; TCRdb holds only in-frame clones, not every one. For V, J and clone size, that table is used; D and trimming come from the DNA. The data hold roughly 86,000 clones, with over 70% observed a single time. The germline V gene encodes CDR1 MDHEN and CDR2 SYDVKM. The CDR3 is 17 residues long. J lost 4 bases, V lost 6 bases, and 14 bases had no gene match. The origin of this receptor is a man aged 50 to 60 who had recovered from COVID-19. The gene calls are TRBV28 and TRBJ1-2, with TRBD1 matching over 10 bases. Sequenced: peripheral blood. CDR3 in DNA: TGTGCCAGCAGCCCCACCCCCGGGACAGGGGCGGGCTATGGCTACACCTTC. The encoded protein is CASSPTPGTGAGYGYTF.